Below, 21 T cell receptor beta chains from the same sample are listed, as sequenced in a study of long-term antiretroviral therapy in people with HIV. The immunoSEQ assay was v3.0, run at survey level. Produced via immunoSEQ multiplex PCR; TCRdb's table is partial and in-frame only. Of fewer than 35,000 clones in the sample, around 97% were seen once. The starting material was unsorted PBMCs, obtained 6.9 years after starting antiretroviral therapy. Receptors originate from a man under 40 with HIV.

The chain links TRBV2 to TRBJ1-2; D not resolved. V shed 7 bases and J shed 5 bases, with 8 bases lying between them. This CDR3 region has 11 residues. CDR1 is SNHLY, CDR2 FYNNEI, per germline. CDR3 coding DNA: TGTGCCAGCACCCTCACTTATGGCTACACCTTC. Encoded protein: CASTLTYGYTF.

The gene calls are TRBV7-9 and TRBJ1-3, with D hard to call. Germline V lookup: CDR1 SEHNR, CDR2 FQNEAQ (reference sequence). This CDR3 contains 15 residues. Trimming left V 1 base short and J 4 bases short, with 11 bases between. CDR3 nucleotide sequence: TGTGCCAGCAGCTTAGTAGGGTTTGAAGGAAACACCATATATTTT. Its protein product is CASSLVGFEGNTIYF.

V usage is TRBV5-4 and J usage is TRBJ1-6, with D perhaps TRBD1 (6 bases). V lost 2 bases and J lost 10, with 16 bases in between. The CDR3 covers 15 residues. Germline CDR1 SGHNT, CDR2 YYREEE (reference sequence). Written as DNA, the CDR3 is TGTGCCAGCAGCTTCCCAGGGGAGTCAGGCTCACCCCTCCACTTT. Amino acid sequence: CASSFPGESGSPLHF.

CDR3 amino acids: CASSHPFDRVYSDEQFF. CDR3 in DNA: TGTGCCAGCAGCCATCCATTCGACAGGGTATATAGCGATGAGCAGTTCTTC. The chain couples TRBV11-2 to TRBJ2-1, with 7 bases fitting TRBD1. Germline values: CDR1 SGHAT, CDR2 FQNNGV. Germline trimming cut 5 bases from V and 8 bases from J; bases unmatched to any gene: 18. The CDR3 is 17 amino acids.

This chain joins TRBV10-3 and TRBJ1-2; 9 nucleotides agree with TRBD1. The CDR3 spans 14 residues. Germline CDR1 ENHRY, CDR2 SYGVKD. V shed 4 bases and J 6 bases; nucleotides not matched to a gene: 6. This chain's CDR3 is CAISVTGGGDGYTF. In nucleotides, the CDR3 is TGTGCCATCAGTGTGACAGGGGGAGGGGATGGCTACACCTTC.

This sequence joins TRBV5-6 and TRBJ1-2; 10 nucleotides line up with TRBD1. The CDR3 runs 15 residues. Germline loops: CDR1 SGHDT, CDR2 YYEEEE. V gave up 2 bases and J gave up 5 bases; unmatched junction bases: 6. DNA for the CDR3: TGTGCCAGCAGCTTACTCCCGGGACAGGGGTATGGCTACACCTTC. Residues: CASSLLPGQGYGYTF.

The chain recombines TRBV10-1 with TRBJ2-3; D unresolved. The V end was cut by 11 bases, the J end by 6 bases, with 9 bases between. The germline V gene encodes CDR1 WNHNN and CDR2 SYGVQD (reference sequence). The CDR3 length is 10 residues. CDR3 residues: CAVGSDTQYF. For the CDR3, the DNA is TGCGCCGTCGGTTCTGATACGCAGTATTTT.

The chain uses TRBV7-9 and TRBJ1-1; no firm D call. CDR3 length: 16 residues. V gave up 1 base and J gave up 11 bases, with 23 bases separating them. Germline CDR1 is SEHNR and CDR2 is FQNEAQ (reference sequence). The DNA of the CDR3 is TGTGCCAGCAGCTTAGGCGGACTTCCCGCCCGGGGAGTCGCTTTCTTT. Translating it yields CASSLGGLPARGVAFF.

The V call is TRBV6-5, the J call TRBJ2-1; TRBD2 matches 13 bases. This CDR3 has 15 residues. CDR1 is MNHEY and CDR2 is SVGAGI in the germline V gene. Trimming took 7 bases from V and 4 from J; bases not matched to a gene: 4. The CDR3 DNA follows: TGTGCCAGCAACGAACTAGCGGGGGGGTACAATGAGCAGTTCTTC. It encodes CASNELAGGYNEQFF.

The chain recombines TRBV12-5 with TRBJ1-1; D remains ambiguous. The germline V and J ends were trimmed by 4 bases and 5 bases, with 11 bases remaining between them. CDR1 and CDR2 (germline): LGHNT, FRNRAP. The CDR3 totals 13 residues. CDR3 sequence reads: CASGWIGITEAFF. CDR3 bases: TGTGCTAGTGGTTGGATTGGGATTACTGAAGCTTTCTTT.

Here the CDR3 reads CSVGTQGAGLLNTQYF. For the CDR3, the DNA is TGCAGCGTTGGGACTCAAGGAGCGGGATTGCTGAATACGCAGTATTTT. The chain carries TRBV29-1 and TRBJ2-3; 7 nucleotides align to TRBD2. This CDR3 comprises 16 residues. V lost 4 bases, J lost 7 bases, and 17 bases stayed unmatched. Germline CDR1 and CDR2: SQVTM and ANQGSEA.

This clone appeared a single time. This chain connects TRBV2 to TRBJ2-7, with D perhaps TRBD2 (5 bases). Germline CDR1 is SNHLY and CDR2 is FYNNEI. Between the trimmed V and J ends, which lost 1 base and 5 bases, there was a span of 24 bases. This CDR3 is 18 amino acids long. Written as DNA, the CDR3 is TGTGCCAGCAGTGAAGAAAATCGCGGGCTTGGTCCTGCGGACGAGCAGTACTTC. Protein: CASSEENRGLGPADEQYF. Filled out from reference TRBV2 and TRBJ2-7, the complete variable domain reads EPEVTQTPSHQVTQMGQEVILRCVPISNHLYFYWYRQILGQKVEFLVSFYNNEISEKSEIFDDQFSVERPDGSNFTLKIRSTKLEDSAMYFCASSEENRGLGPADEQYFGPGTRLTVT.

The rearrangement uses TRBV10-3 and TRBJ1-2; the match to TRBD1 covers 9 bases. Germline V gives CDR1 ENHRY, CDR2 SYGVKD. V lost 0 bases to trimming and J lost 7 bases; unmatched junction nucleotides: 3. This CDR3 spans 14 amino acids. CDR3 amino acids: CAISESGTGFGYTF. CDR3 nucleotides: TGTGCCATCAGTGAGTCAGGGACAGGGTTTGGCTACACCTTC.

The CDR3 spells CASSQVPGRAAHQETQYF. The CDR3 nucleotides are TGTGCCAGCAGCCAAGTCCCGGGGCGGGCAGCTCACCAAGAGACCCAGTACTTC. This rearrangement joins TRBV4-2 to TRBJ2-5; D assignment may be TRBD1 or TRBD2 (5 bases each). The CDR3 runs 18 residues. The germline gives CDR1 LGHNA, CDR2 YNFKEQ. V gave up 1 base and J gave up 0 bases, with 18 bases separating them.

V is TRBV4-1 and J is TRBJ2-1; TRBD2 agrees at 9 bases. Germline loops: CDR1 MGHRA, CDR2 YSYEKL. This CDR3 comprises 16 residues. V was pared by 3 bases and J by 9 bases, with 12 bases of the junction left unmatched. DNA for the CDR3: TGCGCCAGCAGCCATTGGGCGGGAGGGCCAAGGATTGAGCAGTTCTTC. Translated: CASSHWAGGPRIEQFF.

This chain connects TRBV6-1 to TRBJ2-5; D not resolved. The V gene's germline CDR1 is MNHNS and CDR2 SASEGT. V was shortened by 0 bases and J by 5 bases, with 13 bases between the two germline ends. The CDR3 covers 15 residues. The CDR3 DNA follows: TGTGCCAGCAGTGAAGCTGGGATCCAAAGGGAGACCCAGTACTTC. Residues: CASSEAGIQRETQYF.

The rearrangement uses TRBV6-1 and TRBJ2-7; tentatively, D is TRBD1 (6 bases). Germline V gives CDR1 MNHNS, CDR2 SASEGT. With 5 bases removed from V and 3 bases from J, the gap between germline ends came to 17 bases. The CDR3 runs to 15 residues. For the CDR3, the DNA is TGTGCCAGCAGTCCCAGAGGGGGACACAGCTACGAGCAGTACTTC. The encoded protein is CASSPRGGHSYEQYF.

The rearrangement joins TRBV19 to TRBJ2-7; D is tentatively TRBD1 or TRBD2 (5 bases each). V dropped 2 bases and J dropped 2 bases, with 13 bases sitting between them. Germline V gene sequence: CDR1 LNHDA, CDR2 SQIVND (reference sequence). The CDR3 has 15 residues. The chain's CDR3 is CASSIMVGTPYEQYF. The CDR3 DNA reads as TGTGCCAGTAGTATAATGGTTGGGACCCCCTACGAGCAGTACTTC.

This rearrangement joins TRBV7-2 to TRBJ1-1; D is perhaps TRBD1 (5 bases). Trimming left V 1 base short and J 4 bases short, with 10 bases between. Germline loops: CDR1 SGHTA, CDR2 FQGNSA. The CDR3 covers 14 residues. The DNA of the CDR3 is TGTGCCAGCAGCTTAGTAGGGGCGGGCACTGAAGCTTTCTTT. Translation gives CASSLVGAGTEAFF.

This chain joins TRBV4-1 and TRBJ1-5, with D unclear. CDR3 length equals 16 residues. Germline loops: CDR1 MGHRA, CDR2 YSYEKL. The V gene lost 3 bases and the J gene lost 3 bases, with 15 bases spanning the gap. CDR3 nucleotide sequence: TGCGCCAGCAGCCAGATTCTTGGGCTACCCAATCAGCCCCAGCATTTT. Translation gives CASSQILGLPNQPQHF.

The chain carries TRBV10-3 and TRBJ1-2; no reliable D call. The germline V gene has CDR1 ENHRY and CDR2 SYGVKD. This CDR3 has 15 amino acids. Deletions cut 0 bases from V and 6 bases from J, with 14 bases between. The CDR3 DNA reads TGTGCCATCAGTGAGTCCGGGGAATCTCTGGATGGCTACACCTTC. Translated: CAISESGESLDGYTF.